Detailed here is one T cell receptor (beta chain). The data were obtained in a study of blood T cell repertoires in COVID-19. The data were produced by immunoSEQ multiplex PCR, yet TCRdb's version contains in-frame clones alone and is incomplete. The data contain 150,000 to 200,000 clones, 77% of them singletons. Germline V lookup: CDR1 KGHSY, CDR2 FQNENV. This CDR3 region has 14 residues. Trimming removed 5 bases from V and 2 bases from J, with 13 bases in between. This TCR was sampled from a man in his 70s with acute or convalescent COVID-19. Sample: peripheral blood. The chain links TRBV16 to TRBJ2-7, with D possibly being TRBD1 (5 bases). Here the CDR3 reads CASSFTTETYEQYF. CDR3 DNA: TGTGCCAGCAGCTTTACGACAGAGACCTACGAGCAGTACTTC.